The following is a T cell receptor beta chain sequence with its context. V shed 0 bases and J 11 bases; nucleotides not matched to a gene: 5. The germline V gene encodes CDR1 MNHEY and CDR2 SVGAGI. The CDR3 contains 13 residues. Study processing details: Estimated nucleated cell counts came from reference gene primer amplification. Repertoires were generated with immunoSEQ multiplex PCR, while TCRdb's copy carries only in-frame clones and drops some. The DNA was the basis for D and trimming; V, J and clone size are from that table. Of roughly 260,000 clones detected, over 75% appear once; the ten largest clones hold around 2%. This sample is part of a study of blood T cell repertoires in COVID-19. About the study: COVID-19 samples from acute and convalescent phases originated in the United States, Italy and Spain. Sources were T cells, B-cell-depleted T cells, or PBMCs; the material itself was cDNA or gDNA.

What was sequenced was peripheral blood. This chain joins TRBV6-5 and TRBJ1-1; the match to TRBD1 covers 8 bases. The receptor was derived from a woman aged 40 to 50 who had recovered from COVID-19. The CDR3: CASSYSQGARAFF. CDR3 sequence (DNA): TGTGCCAGCAGTTACTCTCAGGGGGCGAGGGCTTTCTTT.